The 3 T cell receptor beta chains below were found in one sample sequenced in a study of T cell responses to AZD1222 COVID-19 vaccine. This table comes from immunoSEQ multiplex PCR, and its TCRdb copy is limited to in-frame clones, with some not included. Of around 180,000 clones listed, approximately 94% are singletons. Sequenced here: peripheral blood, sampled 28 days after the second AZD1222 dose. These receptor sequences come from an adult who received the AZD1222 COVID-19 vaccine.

The chain's CDR3 is CASSPERGTGTEAFF. Written as DNA, the CDR3 is TGTGCCAGCAGTCCGGAAAGGGGTACAGGCACTGAAGCTTTCTTT. The rearrangement uses TRBV27 and TRBJ1-1, with D possibly TRBD1 on 5 matching bases. Germline CDR1 reads MNHEY; CDR2 reads SMNVEV (reference sequence). This CDR3 is 15 amino acids long. Trimming left V 5 bases short and J 4 bases short, with 17 bases between.

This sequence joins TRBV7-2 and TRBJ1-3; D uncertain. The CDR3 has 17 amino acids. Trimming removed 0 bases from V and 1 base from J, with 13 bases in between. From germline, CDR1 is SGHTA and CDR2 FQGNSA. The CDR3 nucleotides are TGTGCCAGCAGCTTAGCGACAAGTACTCCTTCTGGAAACACCATATATTTT. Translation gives CASSLATSTPSGNTIYF. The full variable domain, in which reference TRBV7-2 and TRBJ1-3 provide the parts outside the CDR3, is GAGVSQSPSNKVTEKGKDVELRCDPISGHTALYWYRQSLGQGLEFLIYFQGNSAPDKSGLPSDRFSAERTGGSVSTLTIQRTQQEDSAVYLCASSLATSTPSGNTIYFGEGSWLTVV.

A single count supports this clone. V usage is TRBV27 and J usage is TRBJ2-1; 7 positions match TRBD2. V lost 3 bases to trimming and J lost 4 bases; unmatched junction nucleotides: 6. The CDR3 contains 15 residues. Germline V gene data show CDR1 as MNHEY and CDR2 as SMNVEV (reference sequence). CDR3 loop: CASSFRPSGYNEQFF. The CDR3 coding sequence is TGTGCCAGCAGTTTTCGCCCTAGCGGTTACAATGAGCAGTTCTTC.